This T cell receptor (beta chain) was recovered during a study of blood T cell repertoires in COVID-19. About the study: Samples taken during acute and convalescent COVID-19 were collected in the United States, Italy and Spain. From T cells, B-cell-depleted T cells, or PBMCs came the material, which was cDNA or gDNA.

The germline gives CDR1 MNHNY, CDR2 SVGAGI (reference sequence). This CDR3 region has 12 residues. Trimming stripped 2 bases from V and 3 bases from J, with 4 bases between. Authors' analysis steps: Amplification of reference gene primers provided the estimated nucleated cell counts. The assay was immunoSEQ multiplex PCR, and TCRdb's table has in-frame clones only and misses some. D and trimming were read from the DNA, whereas the V and J calls and clone size are those reported in that table. This table has roughly 100,000 clones, 77% appearing once. V is TRBV6-6 and J is TRBJ2-5; D call uncertain. The source is a woman of 80 years or more with acute or convalescent COVID-19. The sequencing sample was made of peripheral blood. Here the CDR3 DNA reads TGTGCCAGCAGTTACGGAGAAGAGACCCAGTACTTC. It encodes CASSYGEETQYF.